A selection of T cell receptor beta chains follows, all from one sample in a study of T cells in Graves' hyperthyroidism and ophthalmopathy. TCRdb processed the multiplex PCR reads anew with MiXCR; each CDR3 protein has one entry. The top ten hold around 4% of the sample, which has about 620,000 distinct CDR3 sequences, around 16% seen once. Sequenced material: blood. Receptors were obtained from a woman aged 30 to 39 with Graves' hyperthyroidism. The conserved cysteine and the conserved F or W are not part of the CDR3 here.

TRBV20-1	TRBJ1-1	SARSRGTEAF
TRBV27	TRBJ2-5	ASSLFGAAETQY
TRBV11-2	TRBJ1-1	ASSFIGSTYEAF
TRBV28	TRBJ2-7	ASSLKGFPSSYEQY
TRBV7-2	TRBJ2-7	ASSLGVPYEQY
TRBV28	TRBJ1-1	ASTPHQVYTEAF
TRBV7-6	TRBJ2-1	ASSPRHRGRLGYNEQF
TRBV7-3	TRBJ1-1	ASSLTGRWNTEAF
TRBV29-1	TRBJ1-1	SVRGGLSTEAF
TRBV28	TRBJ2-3	ASSPILAVLTDTQY
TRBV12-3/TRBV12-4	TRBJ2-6	ASRSGQGGPGANVLT
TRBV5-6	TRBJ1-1	ASSLAKTEAF
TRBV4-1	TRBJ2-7	ASSQFDSGSYEQY
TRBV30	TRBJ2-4	ACLLSGRGNIQY
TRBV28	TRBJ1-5	ASRKWTGEAQPQH
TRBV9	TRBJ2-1	ASSVGQGGYNEQF
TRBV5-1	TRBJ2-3	ASSLEGGVGTDTQY
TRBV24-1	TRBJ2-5	ATSDLDGHLQY
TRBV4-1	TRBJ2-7	ASSQGATKYEQY
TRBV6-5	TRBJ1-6	ASSLEQSGNSPLH
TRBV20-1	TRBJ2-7	SAKLSATGISYEQY
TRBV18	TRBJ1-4	ASSPEAVTNEKLF
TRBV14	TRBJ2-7	ASSTTNRDSYEQY
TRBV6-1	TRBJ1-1	ASSGNRGKVAF
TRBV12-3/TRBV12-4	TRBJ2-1	ASSLEGLGTPYNEQF
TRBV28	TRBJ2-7	ASTPNRRYEQY
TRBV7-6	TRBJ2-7	ASSLAFWPGGNHYEQY
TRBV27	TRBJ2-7	ASSENDADYEQY
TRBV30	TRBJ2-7	AWSVPGFEQY
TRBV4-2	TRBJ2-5	ASSQVVGIQETQY
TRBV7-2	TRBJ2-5	ASSLEAGSQETQY
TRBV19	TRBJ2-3	ASNDRGQDTQY
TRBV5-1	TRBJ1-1	ASSFGDDTEAF
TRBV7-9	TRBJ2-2	ASSLTSGRGTGELF
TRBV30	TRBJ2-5	AWSGMSEYQETQY
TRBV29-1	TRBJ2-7	SVETSSYEQY
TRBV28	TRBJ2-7	ASRSRRSSYEQY